This entry lists 9 T cell receptor beta chains sequenced from one sample in a study of cytomegalovirus exposure and HLA in healthy donors. The PCR ran on 60 Vbeta and 13 Jbeta primers. Using immunoSEQ multiplex PCR, the repertoire was profiled, and TCRdb retains in-frame clones only, with some absent. Found here are some 180,000 clones, about three quarters of them singletons; the top ten hold 1.4%. Sample: PBMCs. The receptors were gathered from a man between 18 and 35 years old in good health and CMV-seronegative.

This rearrangement joins TRBV18 to TRBJ2-1, with 16 bases matching TRBD2. Germline V gives CDR1 KGHSH, CDR2 LQKENI. V was clipped by 4 bases and J by 6 bases; unmatched bases: 6. The CDR3 is made up of 17 amino acids. The CDR3 region has the DNA TGTGCCAGCTCACAACCGGGACTAGCGGGGGGGCGCAATGAGCAGTTCTTC. This sequence encodes CASSQPGLAGGRNEQFF.

This chain joins TRBV7-2 and TRBJ1-1; perhaps TRBD1 as D (6 bases). There are 14 residues in the CDR3. Germline CDR1 SGHTA, CDR2 FQGNSA. V was pared by 1 base and J by 4 bases, with 10 bases between. In nucleotides, the CDR3 is TGTGCCAGCAGCTTAGTGGGGGCATCCACTGAAGCTTTCTTT. This sequence encodes CASSLVGASTEAFF.

This clone was seen only a few times. The chain recombines TRBV6-5 with TRBJ2-3, with 9 positions matching TRBD1. From germline, CDR1 is MNHEY and CDR2 SVGAGI. The CDR3 spans 15 residues. V lost 5 bases to trimming and J lost 4 bases; unmatched junction nucleotides: 7. For the CDR3, the DNA is TGTGCCAGCAGTAGTAGAACAGGGGGCGCAGATACGCAGTATTTT. The encoded protein is CASSSRTGGADTQYF.

This chain connects TRBV29-1 to TRBJ1-1; tentative D call: TRBD1 (5 bases). V was trimmed by 6 bases and J by 0 bases, leaving 11 bases between them. The CDR3 loop spans 13 amino acids. The germline V gene encodes CDR1 SQVTM and CDR2 ANQGSEA. The CDR3 region is CSVDNPMNTEAFF. CDR3 coding DNA: TGCAGCGTGGACAATCCAATGAACACTGAAGCTTTCTTT.

The chain uses TRBV13 and TRBJ1-2; 8 bases are shared with TRBD1. Germline assignment: CDR1 PRHDT and CDR2 FYEKMQ (reference sequence). This CDR3 has 13 residues. The J segment lost 4 bases and the V segment lost 4 bases, leaving 2 bases of the junction unmatched. This CDR3 is CASSSDRVYGYTF. CDR3 nucleotides: TGTGCCAGCAGCTCGGACAGGGTCTATGGCTACACCTTC.

The chain carries TRBV6-6 and TRBJ1-1; TRBD1 is a possible D gene (5 bases). This CDR3 contains 13 residues. Germline V lookup: CDR1 MNHNY, CDR2 SVGAGI (reference sequence). Trimming removed 8 bases at V and 5 bases at J, with 15 bases between. The CDR3 DNA reads as TGTGCCAGCGATCAGGGAGGTTGGACTGAAGCTTTCTTT. It codes for CASDQGGWTEAFF.

This chain joins TRBV7-9 and TRBJ1-1, with D maybe TRBD1 (6 bases). V lost 5 bases and J 1 base, leaving 11 bases between the germline ends. This CDR3 is built from 14 residues. The germline gives CDR1 SEHNR, CDR2 FQNEAQ (reference sequence). The CDR3 reads CASSPRGGNTEAFF. CDR3 coding DNA: TGTGCCAGCAGCCCGAGGGGGGGGAACACTGAAGCTTTCTTT.

The rearrangement joins TRBV19 to TRBJ1-1; a possible D gene is TRBD1 (6 bases). The germline V gene encodes CDR1 LNHDA and CDR2 SQIVND (reference sequence). V was trimmed by 3 bases and J by 3 bases, leaving 14 bases between them. The CDR3 contains 15 residues. The CDR3 spells CASSMGGLVYTEAFF. CDR3 nucleotides: TGTGCCAGTAGTATGGGGGGGCTAGTGTACACTGAAGCTTTCTTT.

This clone occurred once. The chain uses TRBV7-3 and TRBJ1-1; TRBD1 is a possible D gene (6 bases). Germline CDR1 SGHTA, CDR2 FQGTGA. This CDR3 spans 13 amino acids. V shed 6 bases and J shed 6 bases, with 14 bases lying between them. CDR3 sequence reads: CASSRQKGAEAFF. CDR3 bases: TGTGCCAGCAGTAGGCAAAAGGGGGCTGAAGCTTTCTTT.